This T cell receptor (beta chain) is drawn from a study of T cell repertoires in cytomegalovirus infection. About the study: Selection of CMV epitopes for the study included recently identified HLA-C-restricted and well-studied HLA-B-restricted ones.

This clonotype was seen only a few times. As yet, its antigen is unknown. A single record per CDR3 protein comes from TCRdb applying MiXCR to the reads. The sample yields some 940,000 distinct CDR3 sequences, approximately 31% seen once. The CDR3 totals 12 residues. Deletions cut 8 bases from V and 3 bases from J, with 8 bases between. CDR1 and CDR2 from the germline V gene are LNHDA and SQIVND (reference sequence). V usage is TRBV19 and J usage is TRBJ2-1, with a weak D call TRBD1 (5 bases). The specimen comprised cultured CD8+ T cells from PBMCs, sampled from culture after CMV antigen stimulation. The TCR comes from a human donor in good health (CMV status not recorded). Some clones in this sample may be carry-over from other donors' samples. CDR3 sequence reads: CASGAIYNEQFF. The CDR3 nucleotides read TGTGCCAGTGGGGCTATCTACAATGAGCAGTTCTTC.